The text below deals with one T cell receptor (beta chain). This CDR3 is 13 amino acids long. V lost 0 bases, J lost 1 base, and 3 bases lay in between. CDR1 is SGHTA and CDR2 is FQGNSA in the germline V gene. The data originate from a study of technical replicates of blood from a handful of donors. Repertoires were generated with immunoSEQ multiplex PCR, while TCRdb's copy carries only in-frame clones and drops some. The data show 55,000 to 80,000 clones, with about 96% seen just once and approximately 0.21% held by the top ten. This rearrangement joins TRBV7-2 to TRBJ1-1; D is unresolved. This receptor was identified in a human donor in good health. The sample was T cells isolated from PBMCs. The CDR3 sequence: CASSLARNTEAFF. CDR3 nucleotides: TGTGCCAGCAGCTTAGCGCGGAACACTGAAGCTTTCTTT.